The 5 T cell receptor beta chains below all came from one sample that was sequenced in a study of regulatory T cells in long-lasting Graves disease. Arm-PCR of CDR3 regions and iRepertoire HTBI primers were used to build TCR beta libraries. From the multiplex PCR reads, TCRdb called clonotypes with MiXCR, one entry per CDR3 protein. The sample holds roughly 520,000 distinct CDR3 sequences, more than 10% seen once. Time point: newly diagnosed GD, antithyroid drugs for less than 3 months. Isolated PBMC RNA provided the starting material for the TCR library. These records were also assigned to another study, of T cells in Graves' hyperthyroidism and ophthalmopathy.

Sample: peripheral blood mononuclear cells (PBMCs), taken at new diagnosis, from a patient treated with antithyroid drugs. These receptors were taken from a woman in her twenties or thirties with Graves disease.

This clonotype was detected many times. The rearrangement uses TRBV7-9 and TRBJ2-3, with 9 bases lining up with TRBD2. Germline loops: CDR1 SEHNR, CDR2 FQNEAQ (reference sequence). The CDR3 has 17 residues. V trimming: 1 base; J trimming: 3 bases; junction bases outside the gene matches: 8. The CDR3 sequence is CASSLGLAELTTDTQYF. Written as DNA, the CDR3 is TGTGCCAGCAGCTTAGGACTAGCGGAGCTAACTACAGATACGCAGTATTTT.

Ten or more counts support this clonotype. The rearrangement links TRBV19 to TRBJ1-5; tentative D call: TRBD1 (5 bases). CDR3 size: 14 residues. CDR1 is LNHDA and CDR2 is SQIVND in the germline V gene (reference sequence). Trimming cost V 7 bases and J 4 bases, with 14 bases left between them. The CDR3 DNA reads as TGTGCCAGTAAAGGGACGGGCAGAAATCAGCCCCAGCATTTT. Translating gives CASKGTGRNQPQHF.

The chain couples TRBV29-1 to TRBJ2-5; D is possibly TRBD1 (5 bases). Germline CDR1 SQVTM, CDR2 ANQGSEA. Trimming removed 3 bases from V and 4 bases from J, with 15 bases in between. This CDR3 has 14 residues. DNA of the CDR3: TGCAGCGTTGAGACCTCAGGGTATTCAGAGACCCAGTACTTC. This translates into CSVETSGYSETQYF.

This clonotype was counted many times. The chain combines TRBV28 with TRBJ2-1; D may be TRBD2 (5 bases). Germline V CDR1 and CDR2: MDHEN, SYDVKM. Trimming stripped 3 bases from V and 0 bases from J, with 15 bases between. The CDR3 is 17 amino acids. The CDR3 DNA reads TGTGCCAGCAGTTTCCCTCCGTGGGGAGACTCCTACAATGAGCAGTTCTTC. It translates to CASSFPPWGDSYNEQFF. The whole variable domain, filled in from reference TRBV28 and TRBJ2-1, reads DVKVTQSSRYLVKRTGEKVFLECVQDMDHENMFWYRQDPGLGLRLIYFSYDVKMKEKGDIPEGYSVSREKKERFSLILESASTNQTSMYLCASSFPPWGDSYNEQFFGPGTRLTVL.

This clonotype was picked up many times. The chain is built from TRBV28 and TRBJ1-2, with 7 bases fitting TRBD1. Germline CDR1 and CDR2: MDHEN and SYDVKM. The CDR3 covers 16 residues. Losses at the gene ends were 1 base for V and 5 bases for J; bases not matched to a gene: 10. The CDR3 reads CASSLSSRGQSYGYTF. CDR3 in DNA: TGTGCCAGCAGTTTATCGTCCCGGGGACAGTCTTATGGCTACACCTTC.